This T cell receptor (beta chain) derives from a study of Ad26.COV2.S vaccination and SARS-CoV-2 variants. Overall study context: Doses of Ad26.COV2.S were injected into muscle once or twice, 56 days apart. Study-level results: Researchers reported similar non-spike TCR breadth in vaccine and placebo recipients.

Treatment specified: around 19 received Ad26.COV2.S at low or high dose, single or two shots; 5 received placebo; per-sample allocation not given. Specimens were obtained on day 63 following the first vaccine or placebo injection. In the vaccine, an Ad26 vector expressed the SARS-CoV-2 spike of the Wuhan strain. The protocol was immunoSEQ multiplex PCR, while the TCRdb copy is restricted to in-frame clones and leaves out a portion. The data hold about 380,000 clones, with 80% to 90% observed a single time. This clone was detected once. The antigen is not known. Distinct nucleotide sequences in the sample also encode this CDR3. In germline, CDR1 is ENHRY, CDR2 SYGVKD. The CDR3 covers 13 residues. Trimming removed 8 bases from V and 3 bases from J; junction bases left unmatched: 2.

Sequencing used peripheral blood, obtained in a trial of Ad26.COV2.S vaccine versus placebo. This clonotype was obtained from a person aged 18-60 years who received the Ad26.COV2.S COVID-19 vaccine or a placebo. The chain couples TRBV10-3 to TRBJ2-3, with 10 nucleotides matching TRBD2. CDR3 in amino acids: CAIASGGTDTQYF. The CDR3 region has the DNA TGTGCCATCGCTAGCGGGGGAACAGATACGCAGTATTTT.